The TCR beta chain described here comes from a study of T cells in Graves' hyperthyroidism and ophthalmopathy. Overall study: Prior to any treatment, at the point of initial diagnosis, peripheral blood was collected.

The investigators amplified TCR beta CDR3 regions from RNA transcripts. HTBI primers drove first-round RT-PCR of the TCR CDR3. TCRdb re-derived calls from the multiplex PCR reads in MiXCR, one entry per CDR3 protein. Of about half a million distinct CDR3 sequences in the sample, around 24% were seen once. About this clonotype itself: The antigen is undetermined.

General study points: From stable hyperthyroidism, ophthalmopathy was set apart by a 13 V-J model. Most thyroid-expanded clonotypes above 0.001 were also found in blood.

Orbital computed tomography, thyroid ultrasound, serum thyroxine and TRAb, and clinical symptoms together informed the diagnoses. The clonotype was recovered from a woman aged 25 to 45 with Graves' ophthalmopathy. Sample: blood.

CDR3 bases: TGTGCCAGCAACCCGAGGGGGACCACCGGGGAGCTGTTTTTT. Translation gives CASNPRGTTGELFF. This chain joins TRBV12-3 or TRBV12-4 and TRBJ2-2, with D perhaps TRBD1 (6 bases). This CDR3 is 14 amino acids long. The V gene lost 7 bases and the J gene lost 4 bases, with 13 bases spanning the gap.